The clone carrying this T cell receptor (beta chain) was seen just once. This entry comes from a study of blood T cell repertoires in COVID-19. As for the study in general: Samples representing acute and convalescent COVID-19 were sourced from the United States, Italy and Spain. PBMCs, B-cell-depleted T cells, or T cells provided the cDNA or gDNA that made up the material.

The CDR3 consists of 15 residues. Germline values: CDR1 SGHTA, CDR2 FQGNSA. V dropped 0 bases and J dropped 1 base, with 8 bases sitting between them. How the authors handled the data: For nucleated cells, counts were estimated from reference gene primer amplification. Libraries were prepared by immunoSEQ multiplex PCR; TCRdb keeps only in-frame clonotypes and omits some of them. That table furnishes V, J and clone size, whereas the DNA furnished D and trimming. The data show approximately 150,000 clones, over 80% seen once. The sequencing input was peripheral blood. This TCR derives from a man aged 45 to 65 who had recovered from COVID-19. The chain combines TRBV7-2 with TRBJ2-3, with TRBD1 as a possible D gene (5 bases). The CDR3 region has the DNA TGTGCCAGCAGCTTAGCAGGGGTCGGCACAGATACGCAGTATTTT. It translates to CASSLAGVGTDTQYF. The full variable domain, completed using reference TRBV7-2 and TRBJ2-3, is GAGVSQSPSNKVTEKGKDVELRCDPISGHTALYWYRQSLGQGLEFLIYFQGNSAPDKSGLPSDRFSAERTGGSVSTLTIQRTQQEDSAVYLCASSLAGVGTDTQYFGPGTRLTVL.